This T cell receptor beta chain is drawn from a study of shared clonotypes between healthy human individuals. CD8 cells classed as naive were CD45RO-negative and positively selected for CCR7, excluding terminally differentiated effector memory CD45RA+ cells. Clones were sequenced by immunoSEQ multiplex PCR, and TCRdb holds only the in-frame ones, with some missing. In the table there are about 2 million clones, around 96% of which are singletons. V was clipped by 2 bases and J by 0 bases, with 7 bases between them. CDR3 length equals 14 residues. The germline V gene encodes CDR1 SEHNR and CDR2 FQNEAQ (reference sequence).

The genes are TRBV7-9 and TRBJ1-1; D call uncertain. The origin of this receptor is a man aged 18-30 years in good health. The sample comprised naive CD8+ T cells sorted from blood. As DNA, the CDR3 is TGTGCCAGCAGCTTAAATAGGGTGAACACTGAAGCTTTCTTT. This sequence encodes CASSLNRVNTEAFF.